This TCR beta chain was retrieved from a study of identical twins. Study-wide results and caveats: With abundant cord blood beta clonotypes, insertions were fewer; memory repertoires showed no such pattern. Models underestimated out-of-frame TCR alpha sharing in monozygotic twins.

It was template switching that added a universal primer site, and there were unique molecular identifiers on the cDNA. TCRdb ran MiXCR on the 5' RACE reads and lists one entry per CDR3 protein. Seen here are under 500,000 distinct CDR3 sequences, roughly an eighth observed once, and the top ten hold approximately 1%. Notes on this clonotype: Antigen unknown.

The CDR3 covers 15 residues. Trimming cost V 4 bases and J 7 bases, with 18 bases left between them. The germline V gene encodes CDR1 SGHRS and CDR2 YFSETQ. Another study also made use of these data, one on yellow fever vaccine responses in identical twins.

The sequenced sample was CD4+ T cells sorted from blood. The gene calls are TRBV5-1 and TRBJ2-1; tentatively, D is TRBD1 (8 bases). The sequence was collected from a woman under 30 in good health. In DNA form, the CDR3 reads TGCGCCAGCAGCCCTGGACAGGGAGGGGTGAATGAGCAGTTCTTC. Its protein product is CASSPGQGGVNEQFF.